Given below is one TCR beta chain in context. Antigen unknown. The data are from a study of siplizumab effects on memory and regulatory T cells. Study results and caveats: Unstimulated naive T cells seemed to show more diversity than memory cells did, and they also seemed to be among the major contributors to the alloresponse.

CDR3 size: 17 residues. Germline V CDR1 and CDR2: MGHDK, SYGVNS. The V end lost 3 bases, the J end lost 1 base, and 16 bases lay between the germline ends. Assay used: immunoSEQ multiplex PCR; TCRdb lists only in-frame clones, some missing. The sample has nearly 85,000 clones; 80% to 90% are singletons. The chain combines TRBV25-1 with TRBJ2-4; D might be TRBD1 (6 bases). Sequencing was performed on Tregs sorted from blood. The source of this sequence is a human donor in good health. As DNA, the CDR3 is TGTGCCAGCAGTGAGTTAGGGGGACCAAGCGCCAAAAACATTCAGTACTTC. As protein: CASSELGGPSAKNIQYF.